This T cell receptor (beta chain) was sequenced in a study of identical twins' blood T cells. Study summary: Around 12 libraries, six alpha and six beta, gave approximately 50 million reads. Study findings and constraints: Environmental influences on twin similarity could not be excluded. Shared CDR3 clonotype counts between two donors mainly tracked the product of their cloneset sizes, twins included. Top TCRbeta clonotypes were shared more with twin than unrelated donors.

The CDR3 has 14 residues. Trimming removed 0 bases from V and 4 bases from J, with 7 bases in between. Germline lookup yields CDR1 DFQATT and CDR2 SNEGSKA (reference sequence). A few counts support this clonotype. The antigen remains undetermined. Via MiXCR, TCRdb re-called the 5' RACE reads, giving one row per CDR3 protein. The sample shows 350,000 to 400,000 distinct CDR3 sequences, over 25% of them seen only once. The material sequenced was PBMCs. The TCR comes from a woman aged 18-49 years in good health. The chain has TRBV20-1 and TRBJ2-6; D is unresolved. The CDR3 DNA follows: TGCAGTGCTAGAGAACCAGGAGGGGCCAACGTCCTGACTTTC. This gives the protein CSAREPGGANVLTF.